This T cell receptor (beta chain) was retrieved from a study of cytomegalovirus exposure and HLA in healthy donors. Primers for the PCR totalled 60 Vbeta and 13 Jbeta. The data were produced by immunoSEQ multiplex PCR, yet TCRdb's version contains in-frame clones alone and is incomplete. The sample has roughly 100,000 clones, roughly 78% seen once. CDR3 length: 13 residues. Trimming cost V 4 bases and J 8 bases, with 17 bases left between them. From germline, CDR1 is SQVTM and CDR2 ANQGSEA. The rearrangement joins TRBV29-1 to TRBJ1-2; D is unresolved. This clonotype was sampled from a woman aged 40 to 50 in good health and CMV-seronegative. The sequenced sample consisted of PBMCs. CDR3 nucleotide sequence: TGCAGCGTTGTGAGCGCCGGGAAGAGGGGCTACACCTTC. Protein product: CSVVSAGKRGYTF.